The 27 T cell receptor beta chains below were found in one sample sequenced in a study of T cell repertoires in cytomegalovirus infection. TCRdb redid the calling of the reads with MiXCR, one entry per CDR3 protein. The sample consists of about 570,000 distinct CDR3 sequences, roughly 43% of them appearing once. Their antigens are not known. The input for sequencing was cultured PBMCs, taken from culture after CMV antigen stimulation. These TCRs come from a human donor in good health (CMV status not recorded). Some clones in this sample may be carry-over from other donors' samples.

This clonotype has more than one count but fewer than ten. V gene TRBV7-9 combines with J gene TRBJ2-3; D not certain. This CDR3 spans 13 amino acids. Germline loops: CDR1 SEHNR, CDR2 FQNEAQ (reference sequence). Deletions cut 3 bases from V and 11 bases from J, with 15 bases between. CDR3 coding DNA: TGTGCCAGCAGCTTCGTGGCAGGTGTTATGCAGTATTTT. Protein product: CASSFVAGVMQYF. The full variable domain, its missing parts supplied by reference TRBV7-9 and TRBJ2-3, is DTGVSQNPRHKITKRGQNVTFRCDPISEHNRLYWYRQTLGQGPEFLTYFQNEAQLEKSRLLSDRFSAERPKGSFSTLEIQRTEQGDSAMYLCASSFVAGVMQYFGPGTRLTVL.

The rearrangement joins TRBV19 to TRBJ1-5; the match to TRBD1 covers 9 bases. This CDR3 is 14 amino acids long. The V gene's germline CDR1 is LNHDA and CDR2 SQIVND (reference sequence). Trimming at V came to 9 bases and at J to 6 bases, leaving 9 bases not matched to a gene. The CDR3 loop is CASLPGQGIQPQHF. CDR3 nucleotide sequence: TGTGCCAGCCTCCCGGGACAGGGAATTCAGCCCCAGCATTTT.

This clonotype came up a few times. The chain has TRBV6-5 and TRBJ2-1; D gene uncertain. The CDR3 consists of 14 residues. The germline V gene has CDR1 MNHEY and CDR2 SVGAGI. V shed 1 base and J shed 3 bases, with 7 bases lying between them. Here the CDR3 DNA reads TGTGCCAGCAGTTACTACGACAACTACAATGAGCAGTTCTTC. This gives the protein CASSYYDNYNEQFF.

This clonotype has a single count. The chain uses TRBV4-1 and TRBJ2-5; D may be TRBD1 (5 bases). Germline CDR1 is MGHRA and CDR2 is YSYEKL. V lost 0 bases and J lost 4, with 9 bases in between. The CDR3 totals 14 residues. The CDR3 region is CASSQDQRGETQYF. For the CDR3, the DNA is TGCGCCAGCAGCCAAGATCAAAGGGGAGAGACCCAGTACTTC.

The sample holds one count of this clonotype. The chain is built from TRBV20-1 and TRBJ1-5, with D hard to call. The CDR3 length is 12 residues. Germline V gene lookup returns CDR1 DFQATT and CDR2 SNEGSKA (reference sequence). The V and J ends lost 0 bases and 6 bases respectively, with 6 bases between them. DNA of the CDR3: TGCAGTGCTAGAGATCGGGTTCAGCCCCAGCATTTT. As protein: CSARDRVQPQHF.

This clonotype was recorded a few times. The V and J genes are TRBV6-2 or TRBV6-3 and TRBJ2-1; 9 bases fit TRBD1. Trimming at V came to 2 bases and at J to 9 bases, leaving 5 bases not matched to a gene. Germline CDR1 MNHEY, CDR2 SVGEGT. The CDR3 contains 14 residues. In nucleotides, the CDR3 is TGTGCCAGCAGTTACAGGGGACAGGGCGGTGAGCAGTTCTTC. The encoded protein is CASSYRGQGGEQFF.

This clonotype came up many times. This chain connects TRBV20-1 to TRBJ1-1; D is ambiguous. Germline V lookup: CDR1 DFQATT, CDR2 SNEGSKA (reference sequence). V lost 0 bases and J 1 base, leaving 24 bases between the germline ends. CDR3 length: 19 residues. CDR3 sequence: CSARDIGIWGYLPNTEAFF. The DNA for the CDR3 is TGCAGTGCTAGAGATATCGGAATCTGGGGTTATCTACCGAACACTGAAGCTTTCTTT.

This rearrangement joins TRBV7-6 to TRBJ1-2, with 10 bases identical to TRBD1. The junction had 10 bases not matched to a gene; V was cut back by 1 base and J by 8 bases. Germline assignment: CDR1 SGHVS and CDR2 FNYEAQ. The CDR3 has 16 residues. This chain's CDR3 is CASSLGETGGDGGYTF. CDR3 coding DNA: TGTGCCAGCAGCTTAGGAGAGACAGGGGGCGATGGGGGCTACACCTTC.

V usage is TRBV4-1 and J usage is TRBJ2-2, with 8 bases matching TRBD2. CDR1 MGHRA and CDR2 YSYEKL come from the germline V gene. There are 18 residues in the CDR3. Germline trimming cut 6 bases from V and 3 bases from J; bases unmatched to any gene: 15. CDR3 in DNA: TGCGCCAGCAGGCGCGTGTTCGGCGGGAGGAGGTACACCGGGGAGCTGTTTTTT. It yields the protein CASRRVFGGRRYTGELFF.

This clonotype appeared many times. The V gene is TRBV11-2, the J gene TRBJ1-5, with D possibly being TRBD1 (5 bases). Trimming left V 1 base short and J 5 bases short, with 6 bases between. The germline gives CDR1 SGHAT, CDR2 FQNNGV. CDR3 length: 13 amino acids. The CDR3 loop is CASSLAGHQPQHF. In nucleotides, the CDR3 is TGTGCCAGCAGCTTAGCGGGGCATCAGCCCCAGCATTTT.

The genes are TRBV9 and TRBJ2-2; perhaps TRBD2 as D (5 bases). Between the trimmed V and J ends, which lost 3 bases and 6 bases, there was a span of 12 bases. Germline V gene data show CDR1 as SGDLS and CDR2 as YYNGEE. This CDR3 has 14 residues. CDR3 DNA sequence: TGTGCCAGCAGCGCGGGAAGGGTGGCCGGGGAGCTGTTTTTT. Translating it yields CASSAGRVAGELFF.

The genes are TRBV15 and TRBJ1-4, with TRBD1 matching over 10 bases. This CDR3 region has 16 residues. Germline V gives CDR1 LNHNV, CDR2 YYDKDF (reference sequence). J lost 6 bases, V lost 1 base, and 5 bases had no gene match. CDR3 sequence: CATSRATGTGDEKLFF. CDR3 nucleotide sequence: TGTGCCACCAGCAGAGCAACCGGGACAGGGGATGAAAAACTGTTTTTT.

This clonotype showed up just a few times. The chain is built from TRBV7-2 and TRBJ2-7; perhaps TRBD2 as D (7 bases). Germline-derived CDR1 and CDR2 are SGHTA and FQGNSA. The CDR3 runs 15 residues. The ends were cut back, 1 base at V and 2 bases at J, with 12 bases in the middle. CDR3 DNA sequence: TGTGCCAGCAGCTTAGATCGGGGGGCGACCTACGAGCAGTACTTC. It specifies CASSLDRGATYEQYF.

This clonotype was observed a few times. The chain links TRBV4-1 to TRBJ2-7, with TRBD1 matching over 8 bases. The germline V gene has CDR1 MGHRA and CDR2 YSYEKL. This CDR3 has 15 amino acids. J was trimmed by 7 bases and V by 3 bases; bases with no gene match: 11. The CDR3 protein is CASSHPGQGWGEQYF. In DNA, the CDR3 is TGCGCCAGCAGCCATCCCGGACAGGGTTGGGGGGAGCAGTACTTC.

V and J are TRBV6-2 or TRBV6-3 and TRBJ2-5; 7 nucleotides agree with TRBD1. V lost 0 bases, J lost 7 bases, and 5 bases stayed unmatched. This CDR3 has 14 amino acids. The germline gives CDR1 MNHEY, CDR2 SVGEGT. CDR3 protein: CASSYSGTAGTQYF. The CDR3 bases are TGTGCCAGCAGTTACTCCGGGACAGCCGGGACCCAGTACTTC.

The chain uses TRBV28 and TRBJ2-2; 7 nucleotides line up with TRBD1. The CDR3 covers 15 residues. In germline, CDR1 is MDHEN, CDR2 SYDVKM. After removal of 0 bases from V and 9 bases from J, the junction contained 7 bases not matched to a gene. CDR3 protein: CASSLWEGGGRELFF. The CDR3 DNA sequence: TGTGCCAGCAGTTTATGGGAAGGGGGCGGTCGGGAGCTGTTTTTT.

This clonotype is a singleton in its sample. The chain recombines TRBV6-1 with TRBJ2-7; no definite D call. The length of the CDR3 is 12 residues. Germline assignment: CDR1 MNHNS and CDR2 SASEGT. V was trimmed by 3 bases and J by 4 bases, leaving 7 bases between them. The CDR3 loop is CASSDLGYEQYF. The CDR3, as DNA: TGTGCCAGCAGTGACTTGGGATACGAGCAGTACTTC.

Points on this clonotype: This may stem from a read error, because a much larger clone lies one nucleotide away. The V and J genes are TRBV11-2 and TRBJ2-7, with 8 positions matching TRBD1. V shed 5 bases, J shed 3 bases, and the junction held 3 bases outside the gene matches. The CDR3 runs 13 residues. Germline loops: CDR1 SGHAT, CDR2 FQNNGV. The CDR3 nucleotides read TGTGCCAGCAGCCCGGGACAGGTCTACGAGCAGTACTTC. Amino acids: CASSPGQVYEQYF.

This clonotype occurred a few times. The CDR3 protein is CASSLRDGRTDTQYF. DNA of the CDR3: TGTGCCAGCAGCTTACGGGACGGCCGCACAGATACGCAGTATTTT. The chain couples TRBV7-9 to TRBJ2-3; either TRBD1 or TRBD2 may fit D (5 bases each). The length of the CDR3 is 15 residues. V was clipped by 2 bases and J by 1 base, with 10 bases between them. Germline values: CDR1 SEHNR, CDR2 FQNEAQ (reference sequence).

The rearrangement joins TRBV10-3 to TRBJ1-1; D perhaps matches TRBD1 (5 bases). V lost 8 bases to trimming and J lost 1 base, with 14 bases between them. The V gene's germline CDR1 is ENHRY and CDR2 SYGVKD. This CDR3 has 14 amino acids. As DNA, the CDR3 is TGTGCCATCTCTGAACCCCAGGGGAACACTGAAGCTTTCTTT. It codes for CAISEPQGNTEAFF.

The CDR3 DNA sequence: TGTGCCAGCAGTTTGTCCGGGAACAATCAGCCCCAGCATTTT. This sequence encodes CASSLSGNNQPQHF. V and J are TRBV27 and TRBJ1-5; no definite D call. The CDR3 extends over 14 amino acids. CDR1 is MNHEY and CDR2 is SMNVEV in the germline V gene (reference sequence). The V end lost 3 bases, the J end lost 3 bases, and 9 bases lay between the germline ends.

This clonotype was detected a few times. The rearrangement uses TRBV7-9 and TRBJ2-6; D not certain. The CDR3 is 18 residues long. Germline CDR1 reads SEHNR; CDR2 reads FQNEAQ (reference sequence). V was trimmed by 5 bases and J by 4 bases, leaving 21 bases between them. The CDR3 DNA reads TGTGCCAGCAGCCCAGGACGGCCTCTGATCCCCGGGGCCAACGTCCTGACTTTC. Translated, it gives CASSPGRPLIPGANVLTF. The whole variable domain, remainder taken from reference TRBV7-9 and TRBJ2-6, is DTGVSQNPRHKITKRGQNVTFRCDPISEHNRLYWYRQTLGQGPEFLTYFQNEAQLEKSRLLSDRFSAERPKGSFSTLEIQRTEQGDSAMYLCASSPGRPLIPGANVLTFGAGSRLTVL.

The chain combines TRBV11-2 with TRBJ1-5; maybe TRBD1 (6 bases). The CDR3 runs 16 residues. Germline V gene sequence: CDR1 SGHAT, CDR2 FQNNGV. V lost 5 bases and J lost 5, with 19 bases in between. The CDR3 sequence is CASSLLGPRGYQPQHF. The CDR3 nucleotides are TGTGCCAGCAGCCTCCTTGGGCCCAGGGGCTATCAGCCCCAGCATTTT.

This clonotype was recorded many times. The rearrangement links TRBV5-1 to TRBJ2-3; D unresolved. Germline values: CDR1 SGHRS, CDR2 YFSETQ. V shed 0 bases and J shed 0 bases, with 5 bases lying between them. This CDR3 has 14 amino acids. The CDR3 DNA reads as TGCGCCAGCAGCTTGGAAGACAGCACAGATACGCAGTATTTT. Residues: CASSLEDSTDTQYF.

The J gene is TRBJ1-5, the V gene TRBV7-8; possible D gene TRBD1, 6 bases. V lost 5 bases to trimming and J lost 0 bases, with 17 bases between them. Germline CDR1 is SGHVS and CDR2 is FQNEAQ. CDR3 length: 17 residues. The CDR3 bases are TGTGCCAGCAGCGCGCTGGGGGGGCTGAATAGCAATCAGCCCCAGCATTTT. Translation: CASSALGGLNSNQPQHF.

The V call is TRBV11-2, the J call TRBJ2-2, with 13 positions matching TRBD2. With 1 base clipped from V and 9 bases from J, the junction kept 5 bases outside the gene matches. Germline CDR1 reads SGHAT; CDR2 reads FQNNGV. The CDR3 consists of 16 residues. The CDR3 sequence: CASSLVRTSGSRELFF. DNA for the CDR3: TGTGCCAGCAGCTTAGTCCGGACTAGCGGGAGCAGGGAGCTGTTTTTT.

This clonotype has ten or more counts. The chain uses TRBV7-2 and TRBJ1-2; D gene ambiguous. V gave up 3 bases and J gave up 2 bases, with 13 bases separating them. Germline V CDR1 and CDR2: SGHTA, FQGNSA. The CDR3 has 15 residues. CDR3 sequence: CASSFQDFPNYGYTF. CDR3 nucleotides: TGTGCCAGCAGCTTCCAGGATTTCCCCAACTATGGCTACACCTTC.